Shown below are 32 T cell receptor beta chains from a single sample sequenced in a study of blood T cell repertoires in COVID-19. Libraries were prepared by immunoSEQ multiplex PCR; TCRdb keeps only in-frame clonotypes and omits some of them. The repertoire holds over 350,000 clones, with about 87% as singletons. The sequenced material came from PBMCs or T cells enriched from blood (not recorded which). The source of these receptors is a woman aged 45-65 years who had recovered from COVID-19.

This chain joins TRBV5-5 and TRBJ1-2; D is possibly TRBD1 (5 bases). The CDR3 totals 14 residues. Trimming removed 2 bases from V and 2 bases from J, with 10 bases in between. Germline V gene sequence: CDR1 SGHKS, CDR2 YYEKEE (reference sequence). CDR3 protein: CASSLSQGNYGYTF. The DNA of the CDR3 is TGTGCCAGCAGCTTAAGTCAGGGAAACTATGGCTACACCTTC. The entire variable domain, with the rest obtained from reference TRBV5-5 and TRBJ1-2, is as follows: DAGVTQSPTHLIKTRGQQVTLRCSPISGHKSVSWYQQVLGQGPQFIFQYYEKEERGRGNFPDRFSARQFPNYSSELNVNALLLGDSALYLCASSLSQGNYGYTFGSGTRLTVV.

This sequence joins TRBV11-2 and TRBJ1-6; TRBD1 might be the D (5 bases). CDR3 length: 16 residues. Germline CDR1 SGHAT, CDR2 FQNNGV. Between the trimmed V and J ends, which lost 5 bases and 7 bases, there was a span of 18 bases. CDR3 nucleotide sequence: TGTGCCAGCAGCATTTCAGGGTTGTTCGCCAATTCACCCCTCCACTTT. Its protein product is CASSISGLFANSPLHF.

To note about this clone: In the same sample, other DNA sequences code for this CDR3. The V gene is TRBV3-1 (or the pseudogene TRBV3-2), the J gene TRBJ1-2; D unresolved. This CDR3 has 13 amino acids. V lost 1 base and J 0 bases, leaving 3 bases between the germline ends. Germline V gene data show CDR1 as LGHDT and CDR2 as YNNKEL (reference sequence). The CDR3 protein is CASSQGANYGYTF. CDR3 DNA sequence: TGTGCCAGCAGCCAAGGCGCTAACTATGGCTACACCTTC.

The chain uses TRBV20-1 and TRBJ1-2; no firm D call. The CDR3 spans 9 residues. The V gene's germline CDR1 is DFQATT and CDR2 SNEGSKA (reference sequence). Trimming took 6 bases from V and 8 from J, leaving 7 bases between them. The CDR3 loop reads CSAGVGYTF. In nucleotides, the CDR3 is TGCAGTGCCGGAGTGGGCTACACCTTC.

The J gene is TRBJ2-3, the V gene TRBV6-5; D is ambiguous. This CDR3 spans 14 amino acids. Germline V gene lookup returns CDR1 MNHEY and CDR2 SVGAGI. Here the CDR3 DNA reads TGTGCGGCAGCGTGGTACACTAGCACAGATACGCAGTATTTT. Protein product: CAAAWYTSTDTQYF.

The chain combines TRBV28 with TRBJ2-2, with TRBD1 matching 9 bases. This CDR3 region has 15 residues. V lost 6 bases, J lost 4 bases, and 6 bases stayed unmatched. The germline gives CDR1 MDHEN, CDR2 SYDVKM. The CDR3 nucleotides read TGTGCCAGCAGGGTACAGGGGGCGCTCACCGGGGAGCTGTTTTTT. Translated, it gives CASRVQGALTGELFF.

The V gene is TRBV19, the J gene TRBJ2-3; 8 nucleotides agree with TRBD1. Germline loops: CDR1 LNHDA, CDR2 SQIVND (reference sequence). This CDR3 is 14 amino acids long. V lost 6 bases and J lost 2; bases outside the gene matches: 4. The chain's CDR3 is CASSDRGYTDTQYF. CDR3 DNA: TGTGCCAGTAGCGACAGGGGATACACAGATACGCAGTATTTT.

V gene TRBV4-1 combines with J gene TRBJ2-3, with 8 bases aligning to TRBD1. The CDR3 is made up of 15 amino acids. The germline CDR1 and CDR2 sequences are MGHRA and YSYEKL. J was trimmed by 0 bases and V by 4 bases; bases with no gene match: 3. CDR3 sequence: CASSPGQGSTDTQYF. CDR3 bases: TGCGCCAGCAGCCCCGGACAGGGAAGCACAGATACGCAGTATTTT.

The sample holds a few counts of this clone. The chain couples TRBV10-3 to TRBJ2-7, with 8 bases matching TRBD1. CDR3 length: 14 residues. In germline, CDR1 is ENHRY, CDR2 SYGVKD. Trimming removed 6 bases from V and 5 bases from J; junction bases left unmatched: 9. The CDR3, as DNA: TGTGCCATCAGAAAGACAGGGGATGTGGACGAGCAGTACTTC. Its protein product is CAIRKTGDVDEQYF.

This chain uses TRBV2 with TRBJ2-3, with 10 bases fitting TRBD2. Per germline, CDR1 SNHLY and CDR2 FYNNEI. V gave up 7 bases and J gave up 7 bases; unmatched junction bases: 17. This CDR3 contains 17 residues. The CDR3 region has the DNA TGTGCCAGCACCTGGGTTAGCGGGGGGCCCTATGGGAATACGCAGTATTTT. It is translated as CASTWVSGGPYGNTQYF.

This clone appeared once. J is TRBJ1-3 and V is TRBV27; 9 bases align to TRBD1. Germline loops: CDR1 MNHEY, CDR2 SMNVEV (reference sequence). Unmatched junction bases numbered 4, after V lost 8 bases and J lost 2 bases. The CDR3 is 14 residues long. For the CDR3, the DNA is TGTGCCAGCGCCCACAGGGGGCCTGGAAACACCATATATTTT. It specifies CASAHRGPGNTIYF.

This rearrangement joins TRBV4-1 to TRBJ2-1, with 11 bases that match TRBD2. V dropped 2 bases and J dropped 1; count of bases not matched to a gene: 7. This CDR3 is built from 18 residues. Germline CDR1 MGHRA, CDR2 YSYEKL. The CDR3 DNA is TGCGCCAGCAGCCAACGACTAGCGGGGAGCGTATCCTACAATGAGCAGTTCTTC. Protein sequence: CASSQRLAGSVSYNEQFF.

The chain couples TRBV11-2 to TRBJ2-3; 11 bases are a match to TRBD2. The CDR3 sequence is 15 residues long. In germline, CDR1 is SGHAT, CDR2 FQNNGV. V shed 1 base, J shed 4 bases, and the junction held 1 base outside the gene matches. CDR3 residues: CASSLVAGGPDTQYF. The CDR3 nucleotides are TGTGCCAGCAGCTTAGTAGCGGGGGGGCCAGATACGCAGTATTTT.

The chain has TRBV28 and TRBJ2-5; unclear D gene. Trimming took 8 bases from V and 4 from J, leaving 20 bases between them. Germline V gene data show CDR1 as MDHEN and CDR2 as SYDVKM. The length of the CDR3 is 15 residues. CDR3 protein: CASLSLAGSGETQYF. In DNA, the CDR3 is TGTGCCAGCCTGTCCCTTGCCGGATCGGGAGAGACCCAGTACTTC.

This clone was found once. This chain connects TRBV6-1 to TRBJ2-3; TRBD2 aligns across 8 bases. V was clipped by 2 bases and J by 1 base; unmatched bases: 5. The CDR3 has 16 amino acids. Germline V gives CDR1 MNHNS, CDR2 SASEGT. CDR3 protein: CASSELGGGRTDTQYF. Here the CDR3 DNA reads TGTGCCAGCAGTGAATTGGGCGGGGGGCGCACAGATACGCAGTATTTT.

The rearrangement links TRBV5-1 to TRBJ1-1; the match to TRBD1 covers 8 bases. This CDR3 is built from 14 residues. Per the germline V gene, CDR1 is SGHRS and CDR2 is YFSETQ. The trim removed 7 bases at V and 2 bases at J, leaving 7 bases unmatched. The DNA for the CDR3 is TGCGCCAGCGAACAGGGGGGGATAAACACTGAAGCTTTCTTT. It specifies CASEQGGINTEAFF.

V is TRBV6-2 or TRBV6-3 and J is TRBJ1-4; possible D gene TRBD1, 6 bases. Trimming removed 5 bases at V and 6 bases at J, with 16 bases between. The germline V gene has CDR1 MNHEY and CDR2 SVGEGT. This CDR3 contains 15 residues. In DNA form, the CDR3 reads TGTGCCAGCAGTCGACGGGGGGCCCGGGATGAAAAACTGTTTTTT. This translates into CASSRRGARDEKLFF.

This chain connects TRBV30 to TRBJ1-1; D gene unclear. This CDR3 spans 13 amino acids. V lost 0 bases to trimming and J lost 1 base, with 6 bases between them. Germline CDR1 GTSNPN, CDR2 SVGIG (reference sequence). Here the CDR3 reads CAWSVWRNTEAFF. The CDR3 region has the DNA TGTGCCTGGAGTGTATGGAGGAACACTGAAGCTTTCTTT.

J is TRBJ1-2 and V is TRBV10-3; the D gene is possibly TRBD1 (5 bases). V lost 8 bases and J 7 bases, leaving 11 bases between the germline ends. The CDR3 consists of 11 residues. Germline V lookup: CDR1 ENHRY, CDR2 SYGVKD. CDR3 nucleotide sequence: TGTGCCATCGGGGGGGGTTCTGGCTACACCTTC. It yields the protein CAIGGGSGYTF.

J is TRBJ2-7 and V is TRBV6-1; D is possibly TRBD1 (6 bases). The V and J ends lost 2 bases and 2 bases respectively, with 13 bases between them. The germline V gene encodes CDR1 MNHNS and CDR2 SASEGT. The CDR3 runs to 15 residues. For the CDR3, the DNA is TGTGCCAGCAGTGAACAGCCGGACAGAACCTACGAGCAGTACTTC. Encoded protein: CASSEQPDRTYEQYF.

The chain couples TRBV13 to TRBJ2-7, with TRBD1 matching over 9 bases. The trim removed 4 bases at V and 3 bases at J, leaving 7 bases unmatched. CDR3 size: 15 residues. In germline, CDR1 is PRHDT, CDR2 FYEKMQ (reference sequence). The chain's CDR3 is CASSSPGQGFYEQYF. DNA of the CDR3: TGTGCCAGCAGCTCGCCGGGACAGGGTTTCTACGAGCAGTACTTC.

The gene calls are TRBV24-1 and TRBJ2-3; D is ambiguous. The V end lost 3 bases, the J end lost 3 bases, and 9 bases lay between the germline ends. The germline CDR1 and CDR2 sequences are KGHDR and SFDVKD. The CDR3 sequence is 14 residues long. The CDR3 reads CATSDLFPTDTQYF. Written as DNA, the CDR3 is TGTGCCACCAGTGATCTGTTCCCTACAGATACGCAGTATTTT.

This rearrangement joins TRBV30 to TRBJ1-2; D gene ambiguous. Germline V gene data show CDR1 as GTSNPN and CDR2 as SVGIG (reference sequence). V lost 0 bases and J lost 8, with 10 bases in between. The CDR3 loop spans 12 amino acids. CDR3 amino acids: CAWSVGSEGYTF. In nucleotides, the CDR3 is TGTGCCTGGAGTGTAGGCAGCGAAGGCTACACCTTC.

The V call is TRBV6-5, the J call TRBJ2-2; 7 nucleotides line up with TRBD2. This CDR3 has 15 residues. V gave up 3 bases and J gave up 6 bases; unmatched junction bases: 7. Germline CDR1 MNHEY, CDR2 SVGAGI. Here the CDR3 reads CASSYFGGVAGELFF. CDR3 coding DNA: TGTGCCAGCAGTTATTTTGGGGGGGTGGCCGGGGAGCTGTTTTTT.

The chain has TRBV2 and TRBJ2-7; the D is unclear. This CDR3 is 20 amino acids long. Germline V lookup: CDR1 SNHLY, CDR2 FYNNEI. The V end was cut by 6 bases, the J end by 3 bases, with 33 bases between. CDR3 bases: TGTGCCAGCAGCCCTAGACCAACTGACGACGCGATCTTCGTTTACTACGAGCAGTACTTC. It specifies CASSPRPTDDAIFVYYEQYF.

The chain has TRBV6-5 and TRBJ2-5; TRBD2 matches 14 bases. This CDR3 region has 16 residues. CDR1 MNHEY and CDR2 SVGAGI come from the germline V gene. With 0 bases clipped from V and 5 bases from J, the junction kept 2 bases outside the gene matches. CDR3 in DNA: TGTGCCAGCAGTTACTCGACTAGCGGGGGGGTTGAGACCCAGTACTTC. It specifies CASSYSTSGGVETQYF.

The chain is built from TRBV21-1 and TRBJ2-3; the table names TRBD2, a call not compared with the DNA. TRBV21-1 is assigned pseudogene status. This CDR3 contains 17 residues. Here the CDR3 DNA reads TGTGCCAGCAGTACCAAGGGCGCGGGCATCCGCACAGATACGCAGTATTTT. Translation: CASSTKGAGIRTDTQYF.

About this clone itself: Other DNA sequences from this sample encode an identical CDR3 as well. The V and J genes are TRBV7-9 and TRBJ1-2; perhaps TRBD1 as D (5 bases). The V gene lost 1 base and the J gene lost 1 base, with 7 bases spanning the gap. This CDR3 is 14 amino acids long. CDR1 is SEHNR and CDR2 is FQNEAQ in the germline V gene (reference sequence). CDR3: CASSLGQINYGYTF. The DNA of the CDR3 is TGTGCCAGCAGCTTAGGACAGATTAACTATGGCTACACCTTC.

The chain joins TRBV2 to TRBJ2-1; TRBD2 might be the D (6 bases). Germline V CDR1 and CDR2: SNHLY, FYNNEI. The V and J ends lost 6 bases and 3 bases respectively, with 18 bases between them. The CDR3 covers 16 residues. This CDR3 is CASRRSATSSYNEQFF. For the CDR3, the DNA is TGTGCCAGCAGGCGGAGTGCAACTAGCAGCTACAATGAGCAGTTCTTC. The whole variable domain, remainder taken from reference TRBV2 and TRBJ2-1, is EPEVTQTPSHQVTQMGQEVILRCVPISNHLYFYWYRQILGQKVEFLVSFYNNEISEKSEIFDDQFSVERPDGSNFTLKIRSTKLEDSAMYFCASRRSATSSYNEQFFGPGTRLTVL.

The chain combines TRBV27 with TRBJ1-4; TRBD1 matches 7 bases. Germline CDR1 and CDR2: MNHEY and SMNVEV (reference sequence). The length of the CDR3 is 16 residues. The ends lost 5 bases at V and 4 bases at J; junction bases unmatched: 10. The CDR3 bases are TGTGCCAGCAGTACGTTCCCGGGACAGTATAATGAAAAACTGTTTTTT. This codes for CASSTFPGQYNEKLFF. Together with reference TRBV27 and TRBJ1-4, the CDR3 gives the full variable domain: EAQVTQNPRYLITVTGKKLTVTCSQNMNHEYMSWYRQDPGLGLRQIYYSMNVEVTDKGDVPEGYKVSRKEKRNFPLILESPSPNQTSLYFCASSTFPGQYNEKLFFGSGTQLSVL.

The chain recombines TRBV2 with TRBJ2-2; 7 nucleotides match TRBD1. Germline lookup yields CDR1 SNHLY and CDR2 FYNNEI. V was clipped by 7 bases and J by 5 bases; unmatched bases: 10. The CDR3 covers 15 residues. For the CDR3, the DNA is TGTGCCAGCACCTTGACAGGGTGGGGTACCGGGGAGCTGTTTTTT. It translates to CASTLTGWGTGELFF.

The V gene is TRBV3-1 (or the pseudogene TRBV3-2), the J gene TRBJ2-3, with 16 bases that match TRBD2. V shed 2 bases and J 4 bases; nucleotides not matched to a gene: 9. Germline values: CDR1 LGHDT, CDR2 YNNKEL (reference sequence). The CDR3 is 19 amino acids. The CDR3 DNA reads TGTGCCAGCAGCCAATCGGGACTAGCGGGGGGGCCTTGGGCAGATACGCAGTATTTT. Its translation: CASSQSGLAGGPWADTQYF.